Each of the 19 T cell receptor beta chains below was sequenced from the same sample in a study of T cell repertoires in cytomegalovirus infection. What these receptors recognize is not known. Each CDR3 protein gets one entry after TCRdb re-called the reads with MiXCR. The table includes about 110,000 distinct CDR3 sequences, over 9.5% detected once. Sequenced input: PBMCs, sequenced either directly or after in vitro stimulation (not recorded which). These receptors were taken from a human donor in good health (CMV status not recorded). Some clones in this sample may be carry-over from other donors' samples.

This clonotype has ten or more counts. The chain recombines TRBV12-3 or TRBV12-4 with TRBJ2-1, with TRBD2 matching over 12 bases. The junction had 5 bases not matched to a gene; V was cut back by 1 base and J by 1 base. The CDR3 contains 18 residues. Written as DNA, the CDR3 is TGTGCCAGCAGTTTAGGACTAGCGGGAGTTGTGTCCTACAATGAGCAGTTCTTC. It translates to CASSLGLAGVVSYNEQFF.

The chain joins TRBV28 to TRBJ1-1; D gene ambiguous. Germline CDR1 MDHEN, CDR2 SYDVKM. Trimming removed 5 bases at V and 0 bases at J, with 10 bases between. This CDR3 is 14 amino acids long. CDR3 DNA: TGTGCCAGCAGTCCGGGATATTTGAACACTGAAGCTTTCTTT. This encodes CASSPGYLNTEAFF. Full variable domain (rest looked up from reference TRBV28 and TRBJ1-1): DVKVTQSSRYLVKRTGEKVFLECVQDMDHENMFWYRQDPGLGLRLIYFSYDVKMKEKGDIPEGYSVSREKKERFSLILESASTNQTSMYLCASSPGYLNTEAFFGQGTRLTVV.

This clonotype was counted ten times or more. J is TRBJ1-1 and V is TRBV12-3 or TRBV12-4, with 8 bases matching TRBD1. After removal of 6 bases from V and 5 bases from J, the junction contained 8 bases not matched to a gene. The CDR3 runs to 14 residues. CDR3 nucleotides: TGTGCCAGCAGAGACACAGGGGGAGGGACTGAAGCTTTCTTT. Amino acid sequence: CASRDTGGGTEAFF.

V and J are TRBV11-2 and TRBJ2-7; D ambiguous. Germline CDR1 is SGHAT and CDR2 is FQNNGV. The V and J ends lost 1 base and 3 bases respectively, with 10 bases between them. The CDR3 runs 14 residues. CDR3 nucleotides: TGTGCCAGCAGCTTAGGGGTGGTAGGCTACGAGCAGTACGTC. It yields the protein CASSLGVVGYEQYV.

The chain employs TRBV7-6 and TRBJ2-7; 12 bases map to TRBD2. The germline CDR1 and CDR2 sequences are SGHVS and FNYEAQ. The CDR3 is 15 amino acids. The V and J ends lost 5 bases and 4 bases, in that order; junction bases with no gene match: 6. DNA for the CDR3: TGTGCCAGCAGCGCTAGCGGGAGGGGTGCTTACGAGCAGTACTTC. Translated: CASSASGRGAYEQYF.

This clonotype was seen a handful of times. The CDR3 loop reads CASGLGDRHNEQFF. In DNA form, the CDR3 reads TGTGCTAGTGGGCTCGGAGACAGGCACAATGAGCAGTTCTTC. This chain joins TRBV12-5 and TRBJ2-1; D is possibly TRBD1 (6 bases). The V end was cut by 6 bases, the J end by 5 bases, with 14 bases between. The length of the CDR3 is 14 residues. The germline V gene encodes CDR1 LGHNT and CDR2 FRNRAP.

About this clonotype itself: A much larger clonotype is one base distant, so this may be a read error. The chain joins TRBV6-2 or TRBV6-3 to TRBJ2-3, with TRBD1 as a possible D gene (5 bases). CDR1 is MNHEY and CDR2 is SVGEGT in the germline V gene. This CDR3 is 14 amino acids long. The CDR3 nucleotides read TGTGCCAGCAGCCTTCGGACAAGACCAGATACGCTGTATTTT. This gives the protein CASSLRTRPDTLYF.

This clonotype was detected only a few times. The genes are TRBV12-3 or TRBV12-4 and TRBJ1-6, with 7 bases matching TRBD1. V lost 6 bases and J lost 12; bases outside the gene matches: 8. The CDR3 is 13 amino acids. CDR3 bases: TGTGCCAGCAGCACGTCAGGGGGGGGACCCCTCCACTTT. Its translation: CASSTSGGGPLHF.

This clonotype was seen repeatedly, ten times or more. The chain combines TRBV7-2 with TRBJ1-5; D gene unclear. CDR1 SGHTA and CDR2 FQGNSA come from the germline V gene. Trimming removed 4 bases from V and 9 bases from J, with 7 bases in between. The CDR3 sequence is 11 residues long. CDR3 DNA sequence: TGTGCCAGCAGCTCACCAGGGCCCCAGCATTTT. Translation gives CASSSPGPQHF.

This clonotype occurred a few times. CDR3 loop: CASSHDILRRETQYF. The CDR3 nucleotides read TGTGCCAGCAGCCACGACATTTTGCGAAGGGAGACCCAGTACTTC. The chain is built from TRBV5-8 and TRBJ2-5, with D unclear. The CDR3 is 15 residues long. The ends were cut back, 4 bases at V and 5 bases at J, with 18 bases in the middle. Germline V gives CDR1 SGHTS, CDR2 YDEGEE.

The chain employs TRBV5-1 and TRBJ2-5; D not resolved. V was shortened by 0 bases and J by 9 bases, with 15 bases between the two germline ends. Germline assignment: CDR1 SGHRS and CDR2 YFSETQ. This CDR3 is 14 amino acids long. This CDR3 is CASSLEWDPGAQYF. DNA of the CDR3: TGCGCCAGCAGCTTGGAATGGGATCCCGGCGCCCAGTACTTC.

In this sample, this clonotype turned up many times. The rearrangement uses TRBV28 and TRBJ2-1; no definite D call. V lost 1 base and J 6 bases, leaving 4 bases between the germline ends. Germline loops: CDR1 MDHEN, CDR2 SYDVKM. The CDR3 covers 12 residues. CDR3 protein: CASSLSGNEQFF. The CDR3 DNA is TGTGCCAGCAGTTTATCGGGCAATGAGCAGTTCTTC.

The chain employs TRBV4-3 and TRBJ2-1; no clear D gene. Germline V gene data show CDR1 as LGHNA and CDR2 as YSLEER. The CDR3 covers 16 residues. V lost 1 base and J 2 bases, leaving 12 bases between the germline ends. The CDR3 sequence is CASSQAHGLTYNEQFF. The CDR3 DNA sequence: TGCGCCAGCAGCCAAGCGCACGGTTTAACCTACAATGAGCAGTTCTTC.

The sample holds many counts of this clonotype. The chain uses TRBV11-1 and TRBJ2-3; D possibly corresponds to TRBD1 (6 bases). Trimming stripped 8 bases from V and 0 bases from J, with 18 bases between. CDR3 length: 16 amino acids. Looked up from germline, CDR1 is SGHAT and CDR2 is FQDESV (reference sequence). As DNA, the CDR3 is TGTGCCAGCGAACGGGAAAGGGGGATTAGCACAGATACGCAGTATTTT. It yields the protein CASERERGISTDTQYF.

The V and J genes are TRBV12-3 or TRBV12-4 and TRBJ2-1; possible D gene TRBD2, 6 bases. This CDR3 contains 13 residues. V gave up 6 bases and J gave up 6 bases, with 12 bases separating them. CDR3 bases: TGTGCCAGCAGGCGACTAGGGTTCAATGAGCAGTTCTTC. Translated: CASRRLGFNEQFF.

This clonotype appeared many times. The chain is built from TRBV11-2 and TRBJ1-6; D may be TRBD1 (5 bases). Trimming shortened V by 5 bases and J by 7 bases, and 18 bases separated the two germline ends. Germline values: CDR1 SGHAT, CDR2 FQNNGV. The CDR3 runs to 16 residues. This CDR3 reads CASSPRVGAVNSPLHF. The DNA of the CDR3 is TGTGCCAGCAGCCCCCGGGTAGGGGCGGTGAATTCACCCCTCCACTTT. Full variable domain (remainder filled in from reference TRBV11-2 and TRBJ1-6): EAGVAQSPRYKIIEKRQSVAFWCNPISGHATLYWYQQILGQGPKLLIQFQNNGVVDDSQLPKDRFSAERLKGVDSTLKIQPAKLEDSAVYLCASSPRVGAVNSPLHFGNGTRLTVT.

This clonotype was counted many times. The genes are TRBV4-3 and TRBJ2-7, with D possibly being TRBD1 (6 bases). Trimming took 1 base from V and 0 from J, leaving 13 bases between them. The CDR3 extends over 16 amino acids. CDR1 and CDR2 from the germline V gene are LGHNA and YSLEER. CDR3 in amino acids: CASSQAWTVSSYEQYF. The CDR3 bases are TGCGCCAGCAGCCAAGCATGGACAGTGAGCTCCTACGAGCAGTACTTC.

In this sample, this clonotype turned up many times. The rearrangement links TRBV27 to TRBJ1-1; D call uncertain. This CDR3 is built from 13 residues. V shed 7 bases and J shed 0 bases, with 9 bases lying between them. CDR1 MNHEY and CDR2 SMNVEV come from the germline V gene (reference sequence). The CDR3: CASNSILNTEAFF. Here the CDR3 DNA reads TGTGCCAGCAACTCAATCTTGAACACTGAAGCTTTCTTT.

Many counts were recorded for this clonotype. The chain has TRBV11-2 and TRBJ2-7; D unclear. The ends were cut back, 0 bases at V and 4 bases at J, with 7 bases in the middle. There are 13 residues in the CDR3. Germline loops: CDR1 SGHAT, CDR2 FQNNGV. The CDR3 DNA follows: TGTGCCAGCAGCTTAGATCGTCCGTACGAGCAGTACGTC. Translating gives CASSLDRPYEQYV.